In this sample, the clone carrying this TCR beta chain turned up a few times. This specimen belongs to a study of blood T cell repertoires in COVID-19. Study summary: COVID-19 samples collected from the United States, Italy and Spain covered acute and convalescent phases. PBMCs, B-cell-depleted T cells, or T cells provided the cDNA or gDNA that made up the material.

This CDR3 contains 18 residues. In the original analysis: Nucleated cell number was recorded as an estimate derived from reference gene primer amplification. The protocol was immunoSEQ multiplex PCR, while the TCRdb copy is restricted to in-frame clones and leaves out a portion. The DNA gave D and trimming, while V, J and clone size come from that table. Of 95,000 to 110,000 clones listed, over 60% are singletons. V usage is TRBV1 and J usage is TRBJ1-6; the D call TRBD1 from the table was never checked on the DNA. TRBV1 is tagged as a pseudogene. The sample consisted of peripheral blood. This receptor was identified in a man aged 70 or older with acute or convalescent COVID-19. This CDR3 is CTSSQPLRTGGERSPLHF. The CDR3 DNA sequence: TGCACCAGCAGCCAACCTCTTAGGACAGGGGGCGAACGATCACCCCTCCACTTT.